This paragraph covers one T cell receptor (beta chain) sequence. This sample is part of a study of CD8 T cells in Susac syndrome. It was with random hexamers that about 0.45 to 1 ug RNA was reverse transcribed. An immunoSEQ multiplex PCR amplified TCR beta CDR3 over 54 Vbeta and 13 Jbeta. TCRdb fed the immunoSEQ multiplex PCR reads into MiXCR, producing one record per CDR3 protein. The sample records about 290,000 distinct CDR3 sequences, about 91% being singletons. The sequenced target, TCR beta, came from blood CD8+ and CD4+ T cells. CDR1 SGHAT and CDR2 FQNNGV come from the germline V gene. The CDR3 contains 16 residues. V lost 2 bases to trimming and J lost 4 bases, with 15 bases between them.

This sequence was found in a human donor with multiple sclerosis. Sample: CD8+ T cells from PBMCs. The chain combines TRBV11-2 with TRBJ1-5, with a weak D call TRBD1 (5 bases). This chain's CDR3 is CASSLYSPEGNQPQHF. The DNA of the CDR3 is TGTGCCAGCAGCTTATACAGTCCAGAGGGGAATCAGCCCCAGCATTTT.